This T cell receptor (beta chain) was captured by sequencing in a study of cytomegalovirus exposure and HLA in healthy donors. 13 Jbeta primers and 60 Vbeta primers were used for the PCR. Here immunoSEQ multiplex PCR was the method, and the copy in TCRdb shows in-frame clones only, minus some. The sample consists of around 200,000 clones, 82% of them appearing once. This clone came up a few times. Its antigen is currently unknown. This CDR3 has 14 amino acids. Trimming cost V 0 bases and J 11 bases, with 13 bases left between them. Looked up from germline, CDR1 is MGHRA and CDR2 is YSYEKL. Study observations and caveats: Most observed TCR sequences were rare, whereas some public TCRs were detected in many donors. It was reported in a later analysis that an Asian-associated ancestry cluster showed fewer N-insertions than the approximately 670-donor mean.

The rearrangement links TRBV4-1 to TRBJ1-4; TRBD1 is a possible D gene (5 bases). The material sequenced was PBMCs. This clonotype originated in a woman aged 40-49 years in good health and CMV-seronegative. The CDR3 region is CASSQEYRNAKLFF. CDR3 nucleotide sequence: TGCGCCAGCAGCCAAGAGTACAGGAATGCGAAACTGTTTTTT.